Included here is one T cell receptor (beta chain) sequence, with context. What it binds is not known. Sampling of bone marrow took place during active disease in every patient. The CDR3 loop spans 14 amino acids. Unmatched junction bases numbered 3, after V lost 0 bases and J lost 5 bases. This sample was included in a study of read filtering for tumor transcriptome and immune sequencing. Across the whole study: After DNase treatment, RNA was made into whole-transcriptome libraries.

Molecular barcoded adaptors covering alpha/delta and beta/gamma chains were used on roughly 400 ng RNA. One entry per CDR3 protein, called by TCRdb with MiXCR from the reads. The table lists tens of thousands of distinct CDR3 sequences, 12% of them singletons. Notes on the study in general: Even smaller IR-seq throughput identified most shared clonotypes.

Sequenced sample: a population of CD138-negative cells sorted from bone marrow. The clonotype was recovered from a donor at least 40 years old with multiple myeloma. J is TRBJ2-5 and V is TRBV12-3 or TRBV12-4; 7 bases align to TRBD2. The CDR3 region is CASSLAGGPETQYF. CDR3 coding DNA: TGTGCCAGCAGTTTAGCGGGAGGGCCGGAGACCCAGTACTTC.